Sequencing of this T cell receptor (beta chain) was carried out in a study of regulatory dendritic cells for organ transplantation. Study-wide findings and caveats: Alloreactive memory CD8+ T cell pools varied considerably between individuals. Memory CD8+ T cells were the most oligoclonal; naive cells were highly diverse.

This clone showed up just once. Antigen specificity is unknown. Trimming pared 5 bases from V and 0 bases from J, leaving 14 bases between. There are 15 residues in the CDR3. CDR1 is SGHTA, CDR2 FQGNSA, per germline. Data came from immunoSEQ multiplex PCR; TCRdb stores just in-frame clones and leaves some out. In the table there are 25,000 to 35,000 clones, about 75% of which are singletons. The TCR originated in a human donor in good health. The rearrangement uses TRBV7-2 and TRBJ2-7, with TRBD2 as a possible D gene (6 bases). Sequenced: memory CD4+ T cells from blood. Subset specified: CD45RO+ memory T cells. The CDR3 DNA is TGTGCCAGCAGCCACCGGGACTTAATCTCCTACGAGCAGTACTTC. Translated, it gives CASSHRDLISYEQYF. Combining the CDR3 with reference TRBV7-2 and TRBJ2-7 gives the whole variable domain GAGVSQSPSNKVTEKGKDVELRCDPISGHTALYWYRQSLGQGLEFLIYFQGNSAPDKSGLPSDRFSAERTGGSVSTLTIQRTQQEDSAVYLCASSHRDLISYEQYFGPGTRLTVT.